Shown below are 29 T cell receptor beta chains from a single sample sequenced in a study of radiation and T cells in renal cell carcinoma. Treatment of the sample: 15 Gy SBRT to primary tumor, nephrectomy 4 weeks later. Repertoires were generated with immunoSEQ multiplex PCR, while TCRdb's copy carries only in-frame clones and drops some. This sample has about 22,000 clones, with 47% found just once. The sequences come from tumor tissue, collected from a patient whose treatment included radiotherapy and nephrectomy. Every receptor here comes from a woman aged 45-59 years with renal cell carcinoma.

In DNA, the CDR3 is TGTGCCAGCAGTGTTCAACAGGTCACGGGCGCAGATACGCAGTATTTT. Its translation: CASSVQQVTGADTQYF. The rearrangement uses TRBV2 and TRBJ2-3; D might be TRBD1 (5 bases). V was shortened by 4 bases and J by 4 bases, with 18 bases between the two germline ends. CDR1 and CDR2 from the germline V gene are SNHLY and FYNNEI. The CDR3 consists of 16 residues.

A few counts support this clone. The V gene is TRBV6-1, the J gene TRBJ2-1; 10 bases are shared with TRBD2. Losses at the gene ends were 0 bases for V and 3 bases for J; bases not matched to a gene: 14. The CDR3 runs 20 residues. The germline gives CDR1 MNHNS, CDR2 SASEGT. The CDR3 spells CASSEALVASGGPLYNEQFF. The CDR3 bases are TGTGCCAGCAGTGAAGCGCTTGTTGCTAGCGGGGGCCCCCTCTACAATGAGCAGTTCTTC.

This clone has a handful of counts. This chain joins TRBV29-1 and TRBJ2-3, with 7 bases lining up with TRBD1. Trimming at V came to 4 bases and at J to 8 bases, leaving 9 bases not matched to a gene. The CDR3 has 13 amino acids. CDR1 and CDR2 from the germline V gene are SQVTM and ANQGSEA. CDR3 sequence: CSVVGTVRGTQYF. The CDR3 DNA follows: TGCAGCGTTGTAGGGACAGTTAGGGGTACGCAGTATTTT.

The rearrangement uses TRBV11-2 and TRBJ2-7; D is possibly TRBD2 (5 bases). Between the trimmed V and J ends, which lost 5 bases and 6 bases, there was a span of 14 bases. The CDR3 totals 13 residues. Germline V gives CDR1 SGHAT, CDR2 FQNNGV. The CDR3 DNA sequence: TGTGCCAGCAGCGATTGGGCTAGCAGCGAGCAGTACTTC. Translating gives CASSDWASSEQYF.

This clone was detected only once. V usage is TRBV10-3 and J usage is TRBJ1-1; 7 bases match TRBD1. The CDR3 is 15 amino acids. The V gene's germline CDR1 is ENHRY and CDR2 SYGVKD. After removal of 10 bases from V and 4 bases from J, the junction contained 15 bases not matched to a gene. CDR3 sequence: CASRTGINSGTEAFF. The CDR3, as DNA: TGTGCCAGCCGGACAGGTATAAATTCTGGCACTGAAGCTTTCTTT.

This clone showed up just a few times. The chain employs TRBV6-6 and TRBJ1-1; D uncertain. Trimming cost V 5 bases and J 1 base, with 11 bases left between them. There are 14 residues in the CDR3. The germline gives CDR1 MNHNY, CDR2 SVGAGI (reference sequence). CDR3 in amino acids: CASSPRGWNTEAFF. The CDR3 DNA follows: TGTGCCAGCAGTCCCCGCGGGTGGAACACTGAAGCTTTCTTT.

The chain employs TRBV19 and TRBJ2-6, with no clear D. This CDR3 comprises 14 residues. Germline V CDR1 and CDR2: LNHDA, SQIVND (reference sequence). Between the trimmed V and J ends, which lost 7 bases and 1 base, there was a span of 8 bases. The CDR3 reads CASKMMSGANVLTF. Here the CDR3 DNA reads TGTGCCAGTAAAATGATGTCTGGGGCCAACGTCCTGACTTTC.

The chain has TRBV27 and TRBJ2-7; D is ambiguous. Germline CDR1 and CDR2: MNHEY and SMNVEV (reference sequence). Trimming took 3 bases from V and 6 from J, leaving 12 bases between them. This CDR3 is 13 amino acids long. As DNA, the CDR3 is TGTGCCAGCAGTTTGAGCCCCTCGGGCGAGCAGTACTTC. Its protein product is CASSLSPSGEQYF.

The chain employs TRBV25-1 and TRBJ1-1; D may be TRBD1 (6 bases). The CDR3 extends over 13 amino acids. CDR1 MGHDK and CDR2 SYGVNS come from the germline V gene. Trimming left V 4 bases short and J 1 base short, with 7 bases between. The CDR3 nucleotides are TGTGCCAGCAGTGTGACAGGGAACACTGAAGCTTTCTTT. Translation: CASSVTGNTEAFF. Looking up the rest from reference TRBV25-1 and TRBJ1-1 gives the full variable domain: EADIYQTPRYLVIGTGKKITLECSQTMGHDKMYWYQQDPGMELHLIHYSYGVNSTEKGDLSSESTVSRIRTEHFPLTLESARPSHTSQYLCASSVTGNTEAFFGQGTRLTVV.

The rearrangement uses TRBV18 and TRBJ2-3; D is unresolved. Looked up from germline, CDR1 is KGHSH and CDR2 is LQKENI. Trimming shortened V by 3 bases and J by 0 bases, and 10 bases separated the two germline ends. The CDR3 has 15 residues. As DNA, the CDR3 is TGTGCCAGCTCACCCCGAGCTACTAGCACAGATACGCAGTATTTT. Its translation is CASSPRATSTDTQYF.

Only a few counts were recorded for this clone. This sequence joins TRBV6-4 and TRBJ1-6; no clear D gene. Germline V gene lookup returns CDR1 MRHNA and CDR2 SNTAGT. V was pared by 0 bases and J by 5 bases, with 5 bases between. CDR3 length: 14 residues. CDR3 region: CASSDSTDNSPLHF. The CDR3 DNA is TGTGCCAGCAGTGACTCCACAGATAATTCACCCCTCCACTTT.

This clone was detected only a few times. The rearrangement links TRBV18 to TRBJ1-1; the match to TRBD1 covers 7 bases. This CDR3 region has 15 residues. The junction had 7 bases not matched to a gene; V was cut back by 2 bases and J by 4 bases. Germline loops: CDR1 KGHSH, CDR2 LQKENI. DNA of the CDR3: TGTGCCAGCTCACCATATGACAGGGCAAGCACTGAAGCTTTCTTT. Encoded protein: CASSPYDRASTEAFF.

This clone is judged medium-sized (0.01 to 0.1%). The chain recombines TRBV7-9 with TRBJ2-3, with D uncertain. There are 15 residues in the CDR3. CDR1 is SEHNR, CDR2 FQNEAQ, per germline (reference sequence). V lost 4 bases, J lost 3 bases, and 14 bases lay in between. CDR3 DNA: TGTGCCAGCAGCTCTCTCGGGCTGGGGACAGATACGCAGTATTTT. It yields the protein CASSSLGLGTDTQYF.

The V gene is TRBV6-5, the J gene TRBJ1-4, with 8 bases aligning to TRBD1. The V gene end was trimmed by 6 bases and the J gene end by 8 bases; junction bases not matched to a gene: 8. Germline V gene sequence: CDR1 MNHEY, CDR2 SVGAGI. The CDR3 consists of 14 residues. CDR3 protein: CASSRGQGDEKLFF. CDR3 bases: TGTGCCAGCAGCCGAGGACAGGGCGACGAAAAACTGTTTTTT.

This clone was detected a few times. Other DNA sequences within the sample encode an identical CDR3. The rearrangement links TRBV7-9 to TRBJ1-1; D gene ambiguous. Germline V gene data show CDR1 as SEHNR and CDR2 as FQNEAQ (reference sequence). CDR3 size: 14 residues. The germline V and J ends were trimmed by 2 bases and 4 bases, with 11 bases remaining between them. The CDR3, as DNA: TGTGCCAGCAGCTTATTGGAGGGCGGCACTGAAGCTTTCTTT. Amino acid sequence: CASSLLEGGTEAFF.

The chain has TRBV10-3 and TRBJ1-5; D remains unclear. The germline gives CDR1 ENHRY, CDR2 SYGVKD. V lost 2 bases and J 7 bases, leaving 12 bases between the germline ends. The CDR3 covers 14 residues. CDR3 nucleotides: TGTGCCATCAGTGAGGCTACAAATTCCCAGCCCCAGCATTTT. Amino acids: CAISEATNSQPQHF.

This chain links TRBV5-1 with TRBJ2-4, with D possibly being TRBD2 (5 bases). Germline CDR1 and CDR2: SGHRS and YFSETQ. The CDR3 contains 16 residues. Between the trimmed V and J ends, which lost 4 bases and 1 base, there was a span of 15 bases. CDR3 nucleotide sequence: TGCGCCAGCAGCGAGGACGGGGTGGGGGCCAAAAACATTCAGTACTTC. It codes for CASSEDGVGAKNIQYF.

This clone was seen ten or more times. The chain employs TRBV6-5 and TRBJ1-1; D unresolved. V was trimmed by 0 bases and J by 7 bases, leaving 9 bases between them. CDR1 MNHEY and CDR2 SVGAGI come from the germline V gene. The CDR3 has 13 residues. CDR3 nucleotide sequence: TGTGCCAGCAGTTACTCGCTGGATAATGAAGCTTTCTTT. Translation: CASSYSLDNEAFF.

The V and J genes are TRBV7-9 and TRBJ2-7, with D possibly being TRBD1 (6 bases). CDR1 is SEHNR and CDR2 is FQNEAQ in the germline V gene (reference sequence). Trimming pared 5 bases from V and 2 bases from J, leaving 16 bases between. CDR3 size: 15 residues. CDR3 residues: CASSQQGQPAYEQYF. The CDR3 DNA is TGTGCCAGCAGCCAGCAAGGACAGCCGGCCTACGAGCAGTACTTC.

The gene calls are TRBV10-1 and TRBJ2-7; tentatively, D is TRBD2 (5 bases). The CDR3 has 13 residues. Per the germline V gene, CDR1 is WNHNN and CDR2 is SYGVQD (reference sequence). V was pared by 6 bases and J by 7 bases, with 16 bases between. The CDR3 reads CASSPRAPGEQYF. CDR3 coding DNA: TGCGCCAGCAGCCCCCGAGCCCCGGGAGAGCAGTACTTC.

This clone was found many times. This rearrangement joins TRBV5-1 to TRBJ2-1; no reliable D call. The CDR3 is 15 amino acids. V was shortened by 0 bases and J by 3 bases, with 10 bases between the two germline ends. Germline CDR1 reads SGHRS; CDR2 reads YFSETQ. As DNA, the CDR3 is TGCGCCAGCAGCTTGGATGTCAGACTCTACAATGAGCAGTTCTTC. It is translated as CASSLDVRLYNEQFF.

The chain uses TRBV7-2 and TRBJ2-3, with a weak D call TRBD2 (6 bases). V lost 3 bases, J lost 5 bases, and 15 bases lay in between. The germline gives CDR1 SGHTA, CDR2 FQGNSA. The CDR3 is 15 amino acids. The DNA of the CDR3 is TGTGCCAGCAGCTTGAGCGGGTTGCAGGGAGATACGCAGTATTTT. Translating it yields CASSLSGLQGDTQYF.

This clone was detected a few times. This chain joins TRBV2 and TRBJ2-3, with 10 nucleotides matching TRBD1. The ends lost 9 bases at V and 0 bases at J; junction bases unmatched: 9. This CDR3 contains 16 residues. Germline values: CDR1 SNHLY, CDR2 FYNNEI. This chain's CDR3 is CARTTGGVGSTDTQYF. The CDR3 region has the DNA TGTGCCAGGACGACAGGGGGCGTAGGAAGCACAGATACGCAGTATTTT. Complete variable domain (other parts from reference TRBV2 and TRBJ2-3): EPEVTQTPSHQVTQMGQEVILRCVPISNHLYFYWYRQILGQKVEFLVSFYNNEISEKSEIFDDQFSVERPDGSNFTLKIRSTKLEDSAMYFCARTTGGVGSTDTQYFGPGTRLTVL.

The V gene is TRBV27, the J gene TRBJ2-3, with a tentative D call TRBD1 (5 bases). Germline CDR1 MNHEY, CDR2 SMNVEV (reference sequence). V shed 4 bases and J shed 5 bases, with 13 bases lying between them. The CDR3 length is 14 residues. The CDR3 region has the DNA TGTGCCAGCAGTTCGCTGGGGCCCAGAGATACGCAGTATTTT. Translation: CASSSLGPRDTQYF.

The chain joins TRBV9 to TRBJ2-3, with D perhaps matching TRBD1 (6 bases). CDR1 and CDR2 (germline): SGDLS, YYNGEE. The germline V and J ends were trimmed by 0 bases and 0 bases, with 17 bases remaining between them. The CDR3 extends over 18 amino acids. This CDR3 is CASSVGGFGGASTDTQYF. The CDR3 bases are TGTGCCAGCAGCGTAGGAGGCTTTGGGGGCGCTAGCACAGATACGCAGTATTTT.

The rearrangement uses TRBV19 and TRBJ2-5; D remains ambiguous. The V gene's germline CDR1 is LNHDA and CDR2 SQIVND (reference sequence). Trimming cost V 6 bases and J 0 bases, with 11 bases left between them. The CDR3 has 14 residues. The CDR3 coding sequence is TGTGCCAGTAGGCGGACGGCCGACCAAGAGACCCAGTACTTC. Translation gives CASRRTADQETQYF.

A few counts support this clone. This sequence joins TRBV12-5 and TRBJ1-1; TRBD1 agrees at 8 bases. The CDR3 has 15 residues. From germline, CDR1 is LGHNT and CDR2 FRNRAP. Unmatched junction bases numbered 3, after V lost 1 base and J lost 2 bases. CDR3 sequence reads: CASGLGDRHNTEAFF. CDR3 nucleotide sequence: TGTGCTAGTGGTTTGGGGGACAGGCACAACACTGAAGCTTTCTTT.

By sample fraction, this clone is medium-sized. The chain couples TRBV15 to TRBJ2-7, with TRBD2 matching 8 bases. The germline CDR1 and CDR2 sequences are LNHNV and YYDKDF (reference sequence). V shed 3 bases and J 5 bases; nucleotides not matched to a gene: 6. There are 14 residues in the CDR3. In DNA, the CDR3 is TGTGCCACCAGCAGGGGACTAGATGAGAACGAGCAGTACTTC. Translating it yields CATSRGLDENEQYF.

This clone showed up many times. The identical CDR3 is also encoded by other nucleotide sequences in the sample. The chain couples TRBV7-9 to TRBJ1-2; possibly TRBD1 for D (6 bases). V shed 3 bases and J shed 3 bases, with 8 bases lying between them. Germline V gene lookup returns CDR1 SEHNR and CDR2 FQNEAQ (reference sequence). The CDR3 has 13 residues. The CDR3 nucleotides read TGTGCCAGCAGCTTTGCAGGGGACTATGGCTACACCTTC. It codes for CASSFAGDYGYTF.